Below, 23 T cell receptor beta chains from the same sample are listed, as sequenced in a study of cytomegalovirus exposure and HLA in healthy donors. This PCR relied on a set of 60 Vbeta primers and 13 Jbeta primers. The protocol was immunoSEQ multiplex PCR, while the TCRdb copy is restricted to in-frame clones and leaves out a portion. The table lists tens of thousands of clones, roughly 74% of them singletons. Sequenced sample: PBMCs. Every receptor here comes from a young man in good health and CMV-seronegative.

This chain links TRBV19 with TRBJ2-1; TRBD1 might be the D (6 bases). The CDR3 is made up of 15 amino acids. Trimming removed 8 bases at V and 8 bases at J, with 22 bases between. Germline loops: CDR1 LNHDA, CDR2 SQIVND (reference sequence). In nucleotides, the CDR3 is TGTGCCAGTGGGCAACAGGGTAAAAATATCTATGAGCAGTTCTTC. This encodes CASGQQGKNIYEQFF.

The chain uses TRBV30 and TRBJ2-7; D possibly corresponds to TRBD2 (6 bases). Germline CDR1 is GTSNPN and CDR2 is SVGIG (reference sequence). Trimming removed 3 bases at V and 3 bases at J, with 9 bases between. This CDR3 has 12 residues. The CDR3 loop is CAWSRGSYEQYF. The CDR3 DNA sequence: TGTGCCTGGAGCCGGGGGAGCTACGAGCAGTACTTC. Drawing the rest from reference TRBV30 and TRBJ2-7, the complete variable domain is SQTIHQWPATLVQPVGSPLSLECTVEGTSNPNLYWYRQAAGRGLQLLFYSVGIGQISSEVPQNLSASRPQDRQFILSSKKLLLSDSGFYLCAWSRGSYEQYFGPGTRLTVT.

As for this clone: Other nucleotide sequences from this sample produce the same CDR3. This chain links TRBV11-2 with TRBJ2-1; 12 bases line up with TRBD2. Germline CDR1 reads SGHAT; CDR2 reads FQNNGV. This CDR3 contains 16 residues. J was trimmed by 4 bases and V by 5 bases; bases with no gene match: 6. The CDR3 DNA sequence: TGTGCCAGCAGCCCCCGACTAGCGGGGGTTTACAATGAGCAGTTCTTC. This gives the protein CASSPRLAGVYNEQFF.

This sequence joins TRBV13 and TRBJ1-2; 10 bases fit TRBD1. The V gene end was trimmed by 4 bases and the J gene end by 4 bases; junction bases not matched to a gene: 3. This CDR3 region has 14 residues. Per germline, CDR1 PRHDT and CDR2 FYEKMQ (reference sequence). For the CDR3, the DNA is TGTGCCAGCAGCTGGGACAGGGGAGGCTATGGCTACACCTTC. Translating it yields CASSWDRGGYGYTF.

The chain is built from TRBV2 and TRBJ2-1, with TRBD2 identical over 11 bases. Germline V gives CDR1 SNHLY, CDR2 FYNNEI. The CDR3 loop spans 16 amino acids. The J segment lost 4 bases and the V segment lost 0 bases, leaving 2 bases of the junction unmatched. The DNA of the CDR3 is TGTGCCAGCAGTGAAGCGGGACTAGCGGAGTACAATGAGCAGTTCTTC. Translation gives CASSEAGLAEYNEQFF.

The chain has TRBV27 and TRBJ1-1, with D possibly being TRBD1 (6 bases). CDR1 and CDR2 from the germline V gene are MNHEY and SMNVEV (reference sequence). The CDR3 length is 14 residues. V was pared by 8 bases and J by 4 bases, with 17 bases between. CDR3 in amino acids: CASQIRGVGTEAFF. In DNA, the CDR3 is TGTGCCAGCCAAATCAGGGGCGTGGGCACTGAAGCTTTCTTT.

The table lists this clone with a few counts. The rearrangement joins TRBV6-1 to TRBJ1-5; D gene uncertain. This CDR3 contains 13 residues. Trimming cost V 4 bases and J 5 bases, with 9 bases left between them. Per the germline V gene, CDR1 is MNHNS and CDR2 is SASEGT. CDR3 DNA: TGTGCCAGCAGTGTTAGACAAGATCAGCCCCAGCATTTT. It yields the protein CASSVRQDQPQHF.

By its share, this clone is medium-sized. The chain uses TRBV5-4 and TRBJ1-5, with a possible D match to TRBD1 (5 bases). V was trimmed by 1 base and J by 1 base, leaving 12 bases between them. This CDR3 has 16 amino acids. Germline CDR1 reads SGHNT; CDR2 reads YYREEE (reference sequence). CDR3 nucleotides: TGTGCCAGCAGCTTGAGGCCAGGGCCAAGCAATCAGCCCCAGCATTTT. The encoded protein is CASSLRPGPSNQPQHF. Together with reference TRBV5-4 and TRBJ1-5, the CDR3 gives the full variable domain: ETGVTQSPTHLIKTRGQQVTLRCSSQSGHNTVSWYQQALGQGPQFIFQYYREEENGRGNFPPRFSGLQFPNYSSELNVNALELDDSALYLCASSLRPGPSNQPQHFGDGTRLSIL.

This clone turned up a few times. The chain uses TRBV6-6 and TRBJ2-7, with 7 bases lining up with TRBD1. The CDR3 spans 13 residues. Trimming at V came to 5 bases and at J to 4 bases, leaving 5 bases not matched to a gene. Germline V gene lookup returns CDR1 MNHNY and CDR2 SVGAGI (reference sequence). The CDR3 coding sequence is TGTGCCAGCAGTGACAGGGAAGTGTACGAGCAGTACTTC. Its translation is CASSDREVYEQYF.

This chain uses TRBV7-2 with TRBJ2-1; 13 bases line up with TRBD2. The CDR3 spans 17 residues. CDR1 and CDR2 from the germline V gene are SGHTA and FQGNSA. After removal of 6 bases from V and 5 bases from J, the junction contained 10 bases not matched to a gene. The CDR3 loop reads CASRQLAGGLRNNEQFF. CDR3 bases: TGTGCCAGCAGGCAACTAGCGGGGGGGCTGCGGAACAATGAGCAGTTCTTC.

A few counts support this clone. The J gene is TRBJ2-7, the V gene TRBV2, with D possibly TRBD2 on 6 matching bases. Trimming left V 1 base short and J 2 bases short, with 12 bases between. This CDR3 contains 15 residues. CDR1 SNHLY and CDR2 FYNNEI come from the germline V gene. The CDR3 DNA is TGTGCCAGCAGTGAAGAGGCTAGCGCCGCCTACGAGCAGTACTTC. It encodes CASSEEASAAYEQYF.

The rearrangement joins TRBV27 to TRBJ2-5, with TRBD1 as a possible D gene (6 bases). The CDR3 is 13 residues long. The ends were cut back, 3 bases at V and 4 bases at J, with 9 bases in the middle. CDR1 and CDR2 (germline): MNHEY, SMNVEV (reference sequence). CDR3 nucleotides: TGTGCCAGCAGTTTTGGGGGCGGAGAGACCCAGTACTTC. Its translation: CASSFGGGETQYF.

The chain uses TRBV13 and TRBJ1-1; weak D call: TRBD1 (5 bases). Trimming stripped 0 bases from V and 1 base from J, with 18 bases between. Germline loops: CDR1 PRHDT, CDR2 FYEKMQ (reference sequence). This CDR3 is 18 amino acids long. CDR3 nucleotide sequence: TGTGCCAGCAGCTTAGGCCTAAGGGGAAGCCCAAGGAACACTGAAGCTTTCTTT. This codes for CASSLGLRGSPRNTEAFF.

The sample holds a few counts of this clone. The chain couples TRBV19 to TRBJ1-1, with D maybe TRBD1 (6 bases). CDR1 is LNHDA and CDR2 is SQIVND in the germline V gene (reference sequence). Trimming shortened V by 6 bases and J by 0 bases, and 20 bases separated the two germline ends. This CDR3 has 17 amino acids. CDR3 sequence: CASRSGTTNRLNTEAFF. DNA for the CDR3: TGTGCCAGTAGGTCCGGGACAACAAACAGATTGAACACTGAAGCTTTCTTT.

The sample holds a few counts of this clone. The chain recombines TRBV9 with TRBJ1-2; possibly TRBD1 for D (5 bases). From germline, CDR1 is SGDLS and CDR2 YYNGEE. The CDR3 runs 13 residues. Trimming took off 1 base at V and 3 bases at J, with 7 bases between the two ends. The CDR3 region is CASSVKQDYGYTF. CDR3 sequence (DNA): TGTGCCAGCAGCGTAAAACAGGACTATGGCTACACCTTC.

The chain carries TRBV7-6 and TRBJ1-1; D unclear. Germline assignment: CDR1 SGHVS and CDR2 FNYEAQ. The CDR3 runs to 15 residues. V shed 5 bases and J shed 1 base, with 14 bases lying between them. The CDR3 protein is CASSQSPGANTEAFF. CDR3 sequence (DNA): TGTGCCAGCAGCCAGAGCCCGGGAGCGAACACTGAAGCTTTCTTT.

This chain joins TRBV27 and TRBJ2-3; 10 nucleotides agree with TRBD1. The CDR3 has 15 residues. The germline CDR1 and CDR2 sequences are MNHEY and SMNVEV (reference sequence). The V and J ends lost 5 bases and 4 bases, in that order; junction bases with no gene match: 6. The DNA of the CDR3 is TGTGCCAGCAGTCAGGGACAGGGGTTATCAGATACGCAGTATTTT. Translation: CASSQGQGLSDTQYF.

The chain links TRBV5-1 to TRBJ2-1; TRBD1 agrees at 7 bases. V was pared by 0 bases and J by 9 bases, with 6 bases of the junction left unmatched. The CDR3 covers 14 residues. Germline V gene data show CDR1 as SGHRS and CDR2 as YFSETQ. The DNA of the CDR3 is TGCGCCAGCAGCTTGGCCTCACAGGGGTGTGAGCAGTTCTTC. Protein: CASSLASQGCEQFF. Full variable domain (remainder filled in from reference TRBV5-1 and TRBJ2-1): KAGVTQTPRYLIKTRGQQVTLSCSPISGHRSVSWYQQTPGQGLQFLFEYFSETQRNKGNFPGRFSGRQFSNSRSEMNVSTLELGDSALYLCASSLASQGCEQFFGPGTRLTVL.

The chain couples TRBV6-1 to TRBJ1-6; 10 nucleotides agree with TRBD1. Losses at the gene ends were 3 bases for V and 8 bases for J; bases not matched to a gene: 7. The CDR3 consists of 16 residues. CDR1 MNHNS and CDR2 SASEGT come from the germline V gene. The CDR3 coding sequence is TGTGCCAGCAGTGAGATAGTCGGGACAGGGGATTCACCCCTCCACTTT. Amino acids: CASSEIVGTGDSPLHF.

This clone is medium-sized by share. This sequence joins TRBV5-1 and TRBJ1-4; no firm D call. Looked up from germline, CDR1 is SGHRS and CDR2 is YFSETQ. CDR3 length equals 15 residues. V was pared by 0 bases and J by 6 bases, with 12 bases between. As DNA, the CDR3 is TGCGCCAGCAGCTTGGCGGCAGGAGGAGATGAAAAACTGTTTTTT. Translating it yields CASSLAAGGDEKLFF. The whole variable domain, remainder taken from reference TRBV5-1 and TRBJ1-4, is KAGVTQTPRYLIKTRGQQVTLSCSPISGHRSVSWYQQTPGQGLQFLFEYFSETQRNKGNFPGRFSGRQFSNSRSEMNVSTLELGDSALYLCASSLAAGGDEKLFFGSGTQLSVL.

The genes are TRBV27 and TRBJ1-3; D is uncertain. This CDR3 spans 13 amino acids. V lost 7 bases and J 4 bases, leaving 11 bases between the germline ends. The germline V gene encodes CDR1 MNHEY and CDR2 SMNVEV (reference sequence). CDR3 DNA sequence: TGTGCCAGCATGCGAGGGCCCGGAAACACCATATATTTT. Translated, it gives CASMRGPGNTIYF.

The sample holds a few counts of this clone. V usage is TRBV6-5 and J usage is TRBJ1-2; 8 positions match TRBD1. Unmatched junction bases numbered 1, after V lost 5 bases and J lost 2 bases. Per the germline V gene, CDR1 is MNHEY and CDR2 is SVGAGI. The CDR3 sequence is 13 residues long. The CDR3 sequence is CASSQGANYGYTF. Written as DNA, the CDR3 is TGTGCCAGCAGTCAGGGGGCAAACTATGGCTACACCTTC.

The rearrangement joins TRBV2 to TRBJ2-2, with 9 bases aligning to TRBD2. This CDR3 region has 17 residues. CDR1 SNHLY and CDR2 FYNNEI come from the germline V gene. V shed 6 bases and J 4 bases; nucleotides not matched to a gene: 12. CDR3 nucleotide sequence: TGTGCCAGCAGCCTACTTGGTAGCGGGGGCCCCACCGGGGAGCTGTTTTTT. Amino acids: CASSLLGSGGPTGELFF.